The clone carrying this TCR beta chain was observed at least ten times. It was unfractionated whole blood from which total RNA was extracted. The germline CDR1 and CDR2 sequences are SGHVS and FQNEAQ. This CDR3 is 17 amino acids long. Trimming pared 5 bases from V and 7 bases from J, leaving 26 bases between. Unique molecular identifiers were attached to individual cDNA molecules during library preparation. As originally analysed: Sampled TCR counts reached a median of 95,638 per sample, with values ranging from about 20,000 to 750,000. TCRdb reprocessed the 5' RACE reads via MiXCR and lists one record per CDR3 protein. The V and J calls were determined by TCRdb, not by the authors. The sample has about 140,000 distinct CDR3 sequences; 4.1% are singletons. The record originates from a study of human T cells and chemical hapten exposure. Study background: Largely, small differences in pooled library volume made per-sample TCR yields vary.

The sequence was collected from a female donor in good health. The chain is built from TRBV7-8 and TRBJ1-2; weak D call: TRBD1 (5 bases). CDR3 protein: CASSRGGGVRDLVGYTF. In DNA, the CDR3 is TGTGCCAGCAGCCGAGGTGGGGGGGTTCGGGATTTAGTTGGCTACACCTTC.